Sequencing of this T cell receptor (beta chain) was carried out in a study of T cell responses to AZD1222 COVID-19 vaccine. The wider study: Pooled samples include second doses given at about 4 or 12 weeks. General study points: It was only five to seven AZD1222 recipients who were seropositive at baseline. The reported proportion of spike-specific TCRs targeting unmutated variant regions was nearly half. Clonal diversity was possibly underestimated, and the donors were mostly white British, with more females.

With 3 bases clipped from V and 15 bases from J, the junction kept 8 bases outside the gene matches. Germline CDR1 SGDLS, CDR2 YYNGEE. This CDR3 contains 12 residues. On this clone itself: The antigen remains unidentified.

Clones were sequenced by immunoSEQ multiplex PCR, and TCRdb holds only the in-frame ones, with some missing. The table lists about 120,000 clones, about 90% of them singletons. Material: peripheral blood, obtained on day 0 of AZD1222 vaccination. The chain combines TRBV9 with TRBJ2-1, with 8 nucleotides matching TRBD1. The receptor was isolated from an adult in good health. The chain's CDR3 is CASSADGQGSFF. DNA of the CDR3: TGTGCCAGCAGCGCAGATGGACAGGGATCGTTCTTC. Full variable domain (outside the CDR3, taken from reference TRBV9 and TRBJ2-1): DSGVTQTPKHLITATGQRVTLRCSPRSGDLSVYWYQQSLDQGLQFLIQYYNGEERAKGNILERFSAQQFPDLHSELNLSSLELGDSALYFCASSADGQGSFFGPGTRLTVL.